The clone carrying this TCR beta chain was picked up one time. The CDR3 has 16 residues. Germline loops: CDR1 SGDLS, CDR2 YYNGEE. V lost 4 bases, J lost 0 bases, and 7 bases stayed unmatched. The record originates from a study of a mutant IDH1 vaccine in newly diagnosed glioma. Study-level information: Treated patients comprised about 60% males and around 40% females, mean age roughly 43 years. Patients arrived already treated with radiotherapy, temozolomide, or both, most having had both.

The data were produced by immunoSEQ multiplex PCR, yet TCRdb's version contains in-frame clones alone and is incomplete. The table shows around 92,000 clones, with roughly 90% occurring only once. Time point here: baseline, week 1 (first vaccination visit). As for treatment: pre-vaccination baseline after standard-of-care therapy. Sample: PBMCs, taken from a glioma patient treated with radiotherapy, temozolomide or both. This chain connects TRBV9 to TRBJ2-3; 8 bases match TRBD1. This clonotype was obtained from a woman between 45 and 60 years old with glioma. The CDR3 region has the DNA TGTGCCAGCAGCCGACAGGGGTTCACTAGCACAGATACGCAGTATTTT. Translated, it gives CASSRQGFTSTDTQYF.